The 2 T cell receptor beta chains below were found in one sample sequenced in a study of blood T cells in healthy people across ages. Together with a sample-barcoded 5' primer, a J-beta primer mix was included in a second PCR lasting roughly 6 to 12 cycles. TCRdb reprocessed the 5' RACE reads with MiXCR, giving one entry per CDR3 protein. The data show about 930,000 distinct CDR3 sequences, 29% seen once. The sample was also linked to a second study, of T cells of mothers and their children.

The sequenced sample consisted of blood. Receptors were obtained from a woman aged 40-49 years in good health.

The chain couples TRBV7-2 to TRBJ1-1, with a weak D call TRBD1 (5 bases). This CDR3 contains 16 residues. Germline values: CDR1 SGHTA, CDR2 FQGNSA. Trimming cost V 5 bases and J 1 base, with 17 bases left between them. The CDR3 protein is CASSPAPTDRNTEAFF. The CDR3 nucleotides are TGTGCCAGCAGCCCCGCACCGACAGACCGGAACACTGAAGCTTTCTTT.

This clonotype was counted between two and nine times. The rearrangement joins TRBV7-3 to TRBJ2-3, with 13 bases that match TRBD2. V lost 5 bases to trimming and J lost 6 bases; unmatched junction nucleotides: 8. CDR3 length: 16 amino acids. CDR1 and CDR2 from the germline V gene are SGHTA and FQGTGA. CDR3 nucleotides: TGTGCCAGCAGCACGGGACTAGCGGGGCCTCGGGATACGCAGTATTTT. It specifies CASSTGLAGPRDTQYF. Based on the CDR3 plus reference TRBV7-3 and TRBJ2-3, the full variable domain is GAGVSQTPSNKVTEKGKYVELRCDPISGHTALYWYRQSLGQGPEFLIYFQGTGAADDSGLPNDRFFAVRPEGSVSTLKIQRTERGDSAVYLCASSTGLAGPRDTQYFGPGTRLTVL.